The rows below give T cell receptor beta chains drawn from one sample of a study of graft-versus-host responses after intestinal transplantation. These receptors have no identified antigens. Using immunoSEQ multiplex PCR, the repertoire was profiled, and TCRdb retains in-frame clones only, with some absent. Of about 100,000 clones detected, roughly 87% appear once; the ten largest clones hold around 0.95%. This sample comprised unstimulated CD4+ T cells sorted from spleen or lymph node cells, obtained before transplant. Receptors originate from a human donor who was the organ donor for an intestinal transplant. The CDR3 runs from the conserved cysteine through the conserved F or W. Fields, in order: J gene, clone size, V gene, D gene, CDR3 protein, CDR3 DNA. D genes are given only for firm matches. The size field is filled for only some rows; it gives once, few, many or a size class.

TRBJ2-3,NA,TRBV28,TRBD2,CASSLLILAGADTQYF,TGTGCCAGCAGCCTACTGATCCTAGCGGGGGCCGACACGCAGTATTTT
TRBJ2-3,NA,TRBV18,NA,CASSPPAGASTDTQYF,TGTGCCAGCTCACCACCGGCAGGGGCGAGCACAGATACGCAGTATTTT
TRBJ1-4,once,TRBV6-5,NA,CASSEVWNEKLFF,TGTGCCAGCAGTGAAGTATGGAATGAAAAACTGTTTTTT
TRBJ2-3,NA,TRBV7-2,NA,CASSLEYGGSYTQYF,TGTGCCAGCAGCTTAGAATATGGGGGCAGTTATACGCAGTATTTT
TRBJ1-6,once,TRBV30,NA,CAWTGDRDSPLHF,TGTGCCTGGACAGGGGATAGGGATTCACCCCTCCACTTT
TRBJ2-3,NA,TRBV7-3,NA,CASSPSRGDTQYF,TGTGCCAGCAGCCCGAGTAGAGGGGATACGCAGTATTTT
TRBJ2-7,NA,TRBV6-6,NA,CASKTFMGAVEQYF,TGTGCCAGCAAGACCTTTATGGGGGCCGTCGAGCAGTACTTC
TRBJ1-1,once,TRBV30,NA,CALRGTAMNTEAFF,TGTGCCTTGAGAGGGACCGCCATGAACACTGAAGCTTTCTTT
TRBJ1-4,NA,TRBV2,NA,CASKLPGRRDNEKLFF,TGTGCCAGCAAGCTCCCGGGGCGACGAGACAATGAAAAACTGTTTTTT
TRBJ2-7,NA,TRBV30,NA,CAWSWDYEQYF,TGTGCCTGGAGTTGGGACTACGAGCAGTACTTC
TRBJ1-4,NA,TRBV19,NA,CASSKVATNEKLFF,TGTGCCAGTAGCAAGGTTGCAACTAATGAAAAACTGTTTTTT
TRBJ2-7,NA,TRBV5-8,TRBD1,CASSQGRTGVFHEQYF,TGTGCCAGCAGCCAGGGACGGACAGGGGTTTTCCACGAGCAGTACTTC
TRBJ1-5,NA,TRBV16,NA,CASSQSSSGQPQHF,TGTGCCAGCAGCCAATCGTCCAGTGGTCAGCCCCAGCATTTT